The source of this TCR beta chain is a study of T cells after yellow fever vaccination. Findings of the study overall: Weaker in magnitude, the secondary response showed a faster peak on day 5 versus 15. Abundant bulk-derived clonotypes could contaminate FACS-sorted repertoires. Most primary-vaccination clones reappeared after the booster (about 95% CD4, more than 70% CD8).

This clonotype came up a few times. The antigen is unknown. CDR1 and CDR2 (germline): SGHRS, YFSETQ. The CDR3 extends over 13 amino acids. Deletions cut 4 bases from V and 8 bases from J, with 15 bases between. TCRdb used MiXCR to reprocess the 5' RACE reads, holding one entry per CDR3 protein. The table lists a few hundred thousand distinct CDR3 sequences, about 5% of them singletons. The receptor was derived from a man younger than 30 who received the YFV17D yellow fever vaccine. The V and J genes are TRBV5-1 and TRBJ1-2; no reliable D call. The specimen was CD4+ T cells sorted from PBMCs, collected on the day of the yellow fever booster vaccination. CDR3 bases: TGCGCCAGCAGCCCGGAGGGCAATCGAGGCTACACCTTC. Its protein product is CASSPEGNRGYTF. Based on the CDR3 plus reference TRBV5-1 and TRBJ1-2, the full variable domain is KAGVTQTPRYLIKTRGQQVTLSCSPISGHRSVSWYQQTPGQGLQFLFEYFSETQRNKGNFPGRFSGRQFSNSRSEMNVSTLELGDSALYLCASSPEGNRGYTFGSGTRLTVV.